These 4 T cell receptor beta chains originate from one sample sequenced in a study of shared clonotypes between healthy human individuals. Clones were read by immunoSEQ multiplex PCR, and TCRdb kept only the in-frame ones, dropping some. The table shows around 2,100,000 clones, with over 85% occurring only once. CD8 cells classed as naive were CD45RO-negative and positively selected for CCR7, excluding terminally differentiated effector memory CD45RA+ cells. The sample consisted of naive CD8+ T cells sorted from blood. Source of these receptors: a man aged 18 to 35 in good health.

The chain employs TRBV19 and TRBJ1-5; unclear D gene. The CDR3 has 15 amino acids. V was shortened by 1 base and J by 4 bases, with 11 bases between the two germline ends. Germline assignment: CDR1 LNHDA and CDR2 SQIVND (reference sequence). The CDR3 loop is CASSIVWAVNQPQHF. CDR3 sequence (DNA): TGTGCCAGTAGTATAGTATGGGCAGTAAATCAGCCCCAGCATTTT.

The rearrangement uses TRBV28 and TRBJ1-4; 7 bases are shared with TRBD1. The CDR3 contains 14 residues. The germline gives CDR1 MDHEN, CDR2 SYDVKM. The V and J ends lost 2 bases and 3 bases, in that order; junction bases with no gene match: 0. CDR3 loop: CASSLTGANEKLFF. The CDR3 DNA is TGTGCCAGCAGTTTAACAGGGGCTAATGAAAAACTGTTTTTT.

The CDR3 reads CASSRTSGGAARETQYF. In DNA form, the CDR3 reads TGTGCCAGCAGTAGGACTAGCGGGGGGGCCGCGCGGGAGACCCAGTACTTC. The chain recombines TRBV28 with TRBJ2-5, with 15 bases matching TRBD2. The ends lost 5 bases at V and 5 bases at J; junction bases unmatched: 9. The CDR3 runs 17 residues. Germline V gene lookup returns CDR1 MDHEN and CDR2 SYDVKM.

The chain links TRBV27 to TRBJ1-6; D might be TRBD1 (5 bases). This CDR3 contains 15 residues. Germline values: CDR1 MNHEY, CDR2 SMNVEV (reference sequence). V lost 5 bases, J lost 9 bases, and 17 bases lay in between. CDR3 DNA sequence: TGTGCCAGCAGTCCCAACCCAGGGTCGGGTTCACCCCTCCACTTT. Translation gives CASSPNPGSGSPLHF.